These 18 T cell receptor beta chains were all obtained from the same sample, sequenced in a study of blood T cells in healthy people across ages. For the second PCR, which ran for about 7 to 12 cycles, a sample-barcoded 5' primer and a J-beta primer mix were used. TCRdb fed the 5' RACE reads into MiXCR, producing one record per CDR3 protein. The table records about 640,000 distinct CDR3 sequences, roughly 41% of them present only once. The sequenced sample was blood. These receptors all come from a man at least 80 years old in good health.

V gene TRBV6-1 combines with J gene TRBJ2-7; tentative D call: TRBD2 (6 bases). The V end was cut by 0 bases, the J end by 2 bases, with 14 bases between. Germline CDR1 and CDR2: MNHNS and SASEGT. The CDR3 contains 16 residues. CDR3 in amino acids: CASSEASRRGTYEQYF. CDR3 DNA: TGTGCCAGCAGTGAAGCGAGTAGGCGGGGCACCTACGAGCAGTACTTC.

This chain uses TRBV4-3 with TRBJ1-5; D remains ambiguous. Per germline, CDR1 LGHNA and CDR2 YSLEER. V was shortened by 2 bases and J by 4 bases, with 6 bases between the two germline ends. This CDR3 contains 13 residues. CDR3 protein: CASSQQENQPQHF. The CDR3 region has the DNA TGCGCCAGCAGCCAACAGGAAAATCAGCCCCAGCATTTT.

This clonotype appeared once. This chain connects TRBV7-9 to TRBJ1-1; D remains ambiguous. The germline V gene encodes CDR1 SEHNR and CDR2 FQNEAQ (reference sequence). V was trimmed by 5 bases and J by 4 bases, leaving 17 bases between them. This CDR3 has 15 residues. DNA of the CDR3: TGTGCCAGCAGCCCATTGGGATTAGGTGGCACTGAAGCTTTCTTT. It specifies CASSPLGLGGTEAFF. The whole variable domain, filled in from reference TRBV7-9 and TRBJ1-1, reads DTGVSQNPRHKITKRGQNVTFRCDPISEHNRLYWYRQTLGQGPEFLTYFQNEAQLEKSRLLSDRFSAERPKGSFSTLEIQRTEQGDSAMYLCASSPLGLGGTEAFFGQGTRLTVV.

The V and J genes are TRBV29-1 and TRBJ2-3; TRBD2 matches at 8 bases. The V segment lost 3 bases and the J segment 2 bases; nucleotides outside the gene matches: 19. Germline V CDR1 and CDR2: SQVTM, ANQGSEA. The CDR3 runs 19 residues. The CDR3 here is CSVDGRGATLFFYTDTQYF. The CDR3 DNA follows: TGCAGCGTTGATGGGCGGGGGGCCACCTTATTCTTTTACACAGATACGCAGTATTTT.

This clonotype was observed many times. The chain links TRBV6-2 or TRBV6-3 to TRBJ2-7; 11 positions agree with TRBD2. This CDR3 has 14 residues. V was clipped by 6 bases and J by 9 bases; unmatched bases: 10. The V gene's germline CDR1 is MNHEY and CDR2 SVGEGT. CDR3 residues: CASRLAGGAAAQYF. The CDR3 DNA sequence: TGTGCCAGCAGATTAGCGGGAGGGGCGGCTGCGCAGTACTTC.

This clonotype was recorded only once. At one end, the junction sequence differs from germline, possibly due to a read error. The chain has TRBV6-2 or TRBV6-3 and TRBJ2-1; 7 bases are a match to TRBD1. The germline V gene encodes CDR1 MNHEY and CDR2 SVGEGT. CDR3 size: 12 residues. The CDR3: CASSYSTRGILF. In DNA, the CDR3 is TGTGCCAGCAGTTACTCGACCAGGGGGATTCTCTTC.

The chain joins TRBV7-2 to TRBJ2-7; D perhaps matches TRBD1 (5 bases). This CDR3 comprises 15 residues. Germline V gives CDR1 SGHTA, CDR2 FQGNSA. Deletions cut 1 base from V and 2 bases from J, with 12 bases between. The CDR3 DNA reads TGTGCCAGCAGCTTAGACCCGACAGTCACCTACGAGCAGTACTTC. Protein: CASSLDPTVTYEQYF.

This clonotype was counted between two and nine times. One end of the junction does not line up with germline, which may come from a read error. The chain's CDR3 is CASSLTGSPPTHTQYF. The DNA for the CDR3 is TGTGCCAGCAGTCTCACAGGGTCCCCCCCCACACATACGCAGTATTTT. V is TRBV12-3 or TRBV12-4 and J is TRBJ2-3; a weak D match, TRBD1 (6 bases). The length of the CDR3 is 16 residues.

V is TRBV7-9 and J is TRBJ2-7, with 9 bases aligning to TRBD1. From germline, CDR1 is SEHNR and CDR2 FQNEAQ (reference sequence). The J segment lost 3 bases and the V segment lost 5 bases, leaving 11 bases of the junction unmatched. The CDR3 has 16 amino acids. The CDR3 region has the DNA TGTGCCAGCAGCCTAACCGGACAGGGGATTAACTACGAGCAGTACTTC. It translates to CASSLTGQGINYEQYF. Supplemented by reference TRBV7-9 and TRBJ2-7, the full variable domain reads DTGVSQNPRHKITKRGQNVTFRCDPISEHNRLYWYRQTLGQGPEFLTYFQNEAQLEKSRLLSDRFSAERPKGSFSTLEIQRTEQGDSAMYLCASSLTGQGINYEQYFGPGTRLTVT.

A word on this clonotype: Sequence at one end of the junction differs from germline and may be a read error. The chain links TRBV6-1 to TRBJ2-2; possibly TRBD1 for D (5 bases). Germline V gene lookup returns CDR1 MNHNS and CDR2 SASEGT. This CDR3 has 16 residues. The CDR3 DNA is TGCGCCAGCAGTGAAGCGCTTCTAGGGGTAACCGGGGAGCTGTTTTTT. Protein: CASSEALLGVTGELFF.

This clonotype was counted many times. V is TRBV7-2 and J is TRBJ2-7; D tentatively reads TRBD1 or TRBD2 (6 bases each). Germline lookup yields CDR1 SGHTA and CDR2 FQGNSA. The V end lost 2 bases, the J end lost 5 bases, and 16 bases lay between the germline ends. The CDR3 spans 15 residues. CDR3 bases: TGTGCCAGCAGCTTAATTTTCGGGGGCCAGGACGAGCAGTACTTC. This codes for CASSLIFGGQDEQYF.

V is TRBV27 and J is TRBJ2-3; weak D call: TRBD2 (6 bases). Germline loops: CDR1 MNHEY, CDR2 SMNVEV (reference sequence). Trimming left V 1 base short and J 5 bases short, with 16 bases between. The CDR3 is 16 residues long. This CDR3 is CASSLWSGEVLDTQYF. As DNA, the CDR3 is TGTGCCAGCAGTTTATGGTCGGGAGAGGTTCTAGATACGCAGTATTTT.

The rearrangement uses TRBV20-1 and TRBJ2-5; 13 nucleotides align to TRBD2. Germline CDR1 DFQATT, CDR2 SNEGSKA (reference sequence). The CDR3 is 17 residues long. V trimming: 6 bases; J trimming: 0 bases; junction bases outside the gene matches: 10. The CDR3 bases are TGCAGTGCAGCCGGGACTAGCGGGACGCTTAACCAAGAGACCCAGTACTTC. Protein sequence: CSAAGTSGTLNQETQYF.

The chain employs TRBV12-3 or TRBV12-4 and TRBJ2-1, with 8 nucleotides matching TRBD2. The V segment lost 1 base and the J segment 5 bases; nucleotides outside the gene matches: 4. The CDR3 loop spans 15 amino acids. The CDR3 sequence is CASSLGGGWDNEQFF. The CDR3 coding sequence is TGTGCCAGCAGTTTAGGCGGGGGGTGGGACAATGAGCAGTTCTTC.

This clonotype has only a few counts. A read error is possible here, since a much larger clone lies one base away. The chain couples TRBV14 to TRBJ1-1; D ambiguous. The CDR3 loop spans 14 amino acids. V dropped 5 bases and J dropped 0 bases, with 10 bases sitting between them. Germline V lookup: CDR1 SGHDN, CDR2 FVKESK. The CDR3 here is CASSVAGMNTEAFF. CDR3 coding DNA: TGTGCCAGCAGCGTAGCCGGAATGAACACTGAAGCTTTCTTT.

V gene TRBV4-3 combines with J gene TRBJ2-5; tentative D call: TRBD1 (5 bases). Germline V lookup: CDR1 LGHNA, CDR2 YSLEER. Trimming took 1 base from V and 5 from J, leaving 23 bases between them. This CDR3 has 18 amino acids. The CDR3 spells CASSQGSGQGYLTETQYF. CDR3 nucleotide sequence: TGCGCCAGCAGCCAAGGGTCGGGTCAGGGATATTTGACGGAGACCCAGTACTTC.

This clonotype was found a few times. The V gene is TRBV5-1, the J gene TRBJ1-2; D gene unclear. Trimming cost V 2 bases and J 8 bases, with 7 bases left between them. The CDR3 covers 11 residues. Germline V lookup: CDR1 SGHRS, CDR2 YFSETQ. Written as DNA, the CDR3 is TGCGCCAGCAGCTTAAATGAAGGCTACACCTTC. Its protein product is CASSLNEGYTF.

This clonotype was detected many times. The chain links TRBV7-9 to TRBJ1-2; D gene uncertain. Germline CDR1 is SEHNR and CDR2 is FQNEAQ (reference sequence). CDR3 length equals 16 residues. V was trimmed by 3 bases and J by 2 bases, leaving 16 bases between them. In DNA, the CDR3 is TGTGCCAGCAGCTTCGGCCACGGGGTCAACAACTATGGCTACACCTTC. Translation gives CASSFGHGVNNYGYTF.